A single T cell receptor (beta chain) is shown here with its context. What antigen it recognizes has not been identified. There are no base qualities to consult, and no much larger clone falls within one base. TCRbeta CDR3 regions were amplified from genomic DNA using the immunoSEQ Assay, a bias-controlled multiplex PCR. The paper's data handling went like this. The number of nucleated cells in each sample was estimated by amplification of reference gene primers within the assay. To quantify the absolute abundance of each unique TCRbeta CDR3 rearrangement, sequence reads were collapsed and filtered. For each sample, productive Simpson clonality was calculated as the square root of Simpson's diversity index over productive rearrangements. TCRdb limited this immuneACCESS table to in-frame rearrangements with V and J called. A share of clones is missing; checked studies link under half to unresolved V genes, and the rest is unexplained. That table gives V, J and clone size, and the DNA gave D and trimming. This sample holds approximately 170,000 clones; 89% were observed only once. Of the sample, approximately 2.1% is held by the ten largest clones.

This sample stems from a study of blood T cell repertoires in COVID-19 (dated by TCRdb to the early 2020s). Describing the broader study: The collaborator samples originated in the United States, Italy and Spain and spanned the acute and convalescent phases of COVID-19. The material from the prospective study consisted of cDNA or gDNA derived from T cells, B-cell-depleted T cells, or PBMCs. Deeply sampled blood TCRbeta repertoires from subjects exposed to, actively infected with, or recovered from COVID-19 were included in the dataset. The repertoires were released in a freely available public database meant as a resource for research on the immune response to SARS-CoV-2. The samples were drawn from the first 160 participants of the ongoing ImmuneRACE study and from over 950 subjects provided by 6 global collaborators. A de-identified subject ID, COVID-19 status, age in years and sex were almost always included in the sample metadata. Where available, HLA class I and class II types were taken from metadata supplied by the sample provider and were not determined by assay-based typing.

What the research found in general, with its limitations: The amount of clinical and demographic metadata varied by source and participant and was provided uncurated.

A second Seattle source provided samples from volunteer blood donors who had recovered from COVID-19. Whole blood was collected in K2EDTA tubes by collaborating institutions according to the institutions' own protocols. Collaborator samples were shipped for TCRbeta analysis as frozen whole blood, isolated PBMCs, or DNA extracted from either sample type. The germline V gene (reference sequence) yields LNHDA for CDR1 and SQIVND for CDR2. V sheds 6 bases and J sheds 5 bases, leaving 22 bases between their ends. The cysteine opens and the phenylalanine closes a CDR3 of 16 amino acids. The only DNA kept is the CDR3, 48 bases in frame from the first base.

The sequenced material came from peripheral blood. The clonotype was recovered from a young man who had recovered from COVID-19. This receptor chain uses TRBV19 and TRBJ1-2; TRBD1 is a possible D gene, resting on 6 matching bases. The DNA sequence is given as TGTGCCAGTAGCAAAACAATCACCGTGGGGGCGTATGGCTACACCTTC. Its translation reads: CASSKTITVGAYGYTF.